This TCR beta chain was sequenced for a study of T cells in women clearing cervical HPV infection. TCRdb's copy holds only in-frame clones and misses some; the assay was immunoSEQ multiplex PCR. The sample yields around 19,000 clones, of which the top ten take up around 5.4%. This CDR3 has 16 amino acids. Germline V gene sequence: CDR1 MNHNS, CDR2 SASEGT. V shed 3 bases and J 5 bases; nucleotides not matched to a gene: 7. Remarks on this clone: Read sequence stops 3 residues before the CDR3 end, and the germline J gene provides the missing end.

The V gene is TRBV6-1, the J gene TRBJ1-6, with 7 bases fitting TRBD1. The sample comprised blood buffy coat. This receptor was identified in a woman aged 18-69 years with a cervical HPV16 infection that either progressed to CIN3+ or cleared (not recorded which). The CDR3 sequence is CASSDQGTANNSPLHF. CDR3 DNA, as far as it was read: TGTGCCAGCAGTGATCAGGGGACAGCTAATAATTCACCC.